These T cell receptor beta chains were read from a single sample in a study of OX40 agonist ivuxolimab in advanced cancers. TCRdb's copy holds only in-frame clones and misses some; the assay was immunoSEQ multiplex PCR. There are tens of thousands of clones in the sample; about 81% occur only once, and 1.5% to 2% lies in the top ten. This material consisted of CD4+ or CD8+ T cells sorted from blood, taken in a trial of the OX40 agonist ivuxolimab. The origin of the receptors is an adult with an advanced solid tumor such as melanoma, head and neck, liver or kidney cancer. Both conserved end residues are part of each CDR3. Size tells how often a clone was seen (once, few, many) or the class of an expanded clone, and some rows leave it out.

TRBV7-2,.,TRBJ2-5,19,CASSFRGMRASTRAETQYF
TRBV6-5,.,TRBJ1-2,13,CASTWGGNYGYTF
TRBV7-6,.,TRBJ2-1,16,CASSLEVAGEQNEQFF
TRBV6-5,.,TRBJ1-2,14,CASSEVGTGGGYTF
TRBV2,.,TRBJ2-3,12,CASSEAFDTQYF
TRBV5-1,.,TRBJ1-1,17,CASSLAALGTQNTEAFF
TRBV2,.,TRBJ1-5,14,CASRGRTGDQPQHF
TRBV5-4,.,TRBJ1-2,12,CASSSRTDGYTF
TRBV27,.,TRBJ2-5,15,CASSPTFTYQETQYF
TRBV7-2,once,TRBJ1-1,13,CASSRQVFTEAFF
TRBV9,.,TRBJ1-6,15,CASSVGGGENSPLHF
TRBV7-9,.,TRBJ2-7,15,CASSLPTSGSYEQYF
TRBV28,.,TRBJ2-1,13,CASRDRGGNEQFF
TRBV19,.,TRBJ2-3,15,CASSIIGVGTDTQYF
TRBV6-1,.,TRBJ2-6,15,CASGRGISGANVLTF
TRBV7-3,.,TRBJ1-2,15,CASSLTGDINYGYTF
TRBV2,few,TRBJ1-6,13,CASSEISYSPLHF
TRBV5-4,.,TRBJ1-1,16,CASSLRDRGLDTEAFF